This T cell receptor beta chain was identified during a study of cytomegalovirus exposure and HLA in healthy donors. Across the whole study: Among about 179 million T cells, an earlier analysis found roughly 100 million unique TCR beta sequences. A data release that came early held roughly 85 million unique TCRs from HLA-typed donors. General study results and limits: Some V segments (TRBV6-2 and TRBV6-3 among them) were excluded as indistinguishable.

Sampled while nominally healthy, donors likely had unrecorded immune exposures. Primers for the PCR totalled 60 Vbeta and 13 Jbeta. Libraries were prepared by immunoSEQ multiplex PCR; TCRdb keeps only in-frame clonotypes and omits some of them. The sample holds more than 90,000 clones. Points on this clone: What it binds is unknown.

Germline V CDR1 and CDR2: SGHRS, YFSETQ. Trimming removed 1 base from V and 2 bases from J, with 7 bases in between. The CDR3 length is 13 residues. The clonotype was recovered from a man in his thirties or forties in good health and CMV-seronegative. The rearrangement joins TRBV5-1 to TRBJ2-7; a weak D match, TRBD1 (6 bases). The sample consisted of PBMCs. The CDR3, as DNA: TGCGCCAGCAGCTTGCAGGGGCCCTACGAGCAGTACTTC. Its translation: CASSLQGPYEQYF.